This T cell receptor (beta chain) is from a study of blood T cell repertoires in COVID-19 (TCRdb year 2020). About the full investigation: Samples from collaborators originated in the United States, Italy and Spain and spanned both the acute and convalescent phases of COVID-19. The prospective study material was composed of cDNA or gDNA derived from T cells, B-cell-depleted T cells, or PBMCs. Deeply sampled blood TCRbeta repertoires from subjects exposed to, actively infected with, or recovered from COVID-19 were included in the dataset. A freely available public database, intended as a resource for researchers studying the immune response to SARS-CoV-2, is where the repertoires were released. Samples were obtained from the ongoing ImmuneRACE study (first 160 participants) and from some 1,300 subjects provided by 6 global collaborators. A de-identified subject ID, COVID-19 status, age in years and sex were almost always included in the sample metadata. Where available, HLA class I and class II types were obtained from metadata supplied by the sample provider rather than from assay-based typing.

TCRbeta CDR3 regions were amplified from genomic DNA using the immunoSEQ Assay, a bias-controlled multiplex PCR. Under the source paper's analysis protocol: Within the assay, amplification of reference gene primers was used to estimate how many nucleated cells each sample contained. To quantify the absolute abundance of each unique TCRbeta CDR3 rearrangement, sequence reads were collapsed and filtered. For each sample, productive Simpson clonality was calculated as the square root of Simpson's diversity index across productive rearrangements. The table was pulled from immuneACCESS by TCRdb, which kept in-frame rearrangements only. Such tables lose some clones; where checked, under half of the loss comes from unresolved V genes, and the rest has no known cause. V and J calls and clone size are given by that table; D and trimming were obtained from the DNA. This sample lists approximately 90,000 clones; 80% to 90% were detected once. Roughly 7.2% of the sample is held by the ten biggest clonotypes.

The collaborating institutions used their own protocols to collect whole blood in K2EDTA tubes. For TCRbeta analysis, collaborator samples were shipped as frozen whole blood, as isolated PBMCs, or as DNA extracted from either sample type. According to the germline V gene, CDR1 reads SGDLS and CDR2 reads YYNGEE. The CDR3 goes from the cysteine to the phenylalanine over 14 residues. The CDR3 DNA has 42 bases and is translated from base 1. V and J lose 0 bases and 4 bases, and a span of 10 bases separates them. A note on this clone: Its target antigen remains unknown. No clone much larger than this one lies a single base away; base qualities are absent.

What the research found in general, with its limitations: Clinical and demographic metadata were provided uncurated, with the amount varying by source and participant.

Sequenced sample: peripheral blood. The sequence links TRBV9 to TRBJ1-1, with the D gene uncertain. This TCR was recovered from a man in his 60s with acute or convalescent COVID-19. The bases read TGTGCCAGCAGCGTAGAACCCCGCGCCACTGAAGCTTTCTTT. This codes for CASSVEPRATEAFF.